The T cell receptor beta chain described here comes from a study of control samples from healthy donors and cancer patients (dated by TCRdb to about 2020). About this clone: The antigen it binds to is not known. Within one base of it there is no much larger clone, and no base qualities were kept.

Libraries were prepared through the immunoSEQ multiplex PCR assay. This immuneACCESS table, as held by TCRdb, lists in-frame sequences with V and J called but not all clones. Of the missing ones, under half trace to an unresolved V gene in checked studies; the others have no known cause. This sample gives about 80,000 clones in total; 88% of them show up just once. The ten largest clones capture around 6% of the sample. At the junction V is shortened by 5 bases and J by 7 bases, with 18 bases in between. From a lookup of the germline V gene, CDR1 and CDR2 are SGHVS and FNYEAQ. The CDR3 covers 15 residues, taking in both the cysteine and the phenylalanine. CDR3 DNA only is kept here, 45 bases in frame from base 1.

This chain joins TRBV7-6 to TRBJ2-1; perhaps TRBD2 is the D gene, with 7 bases matching. The receptor's source is a woman in her 50s in good health. Specimen: blood. The CDR3 has the sequence CASSTGGGAWNEQFF. The DNA sequence reads TGTGCCAGCAGCACAGGAGGGGGGGCATGGAATGAGCAGTTCTTC. Here the CDR3 is joined to the reference TRBV7-6 and TRBJ2-1 genes, and the full variable domain is: GAGVSQSPRYKVTKRGQDVALRCDPISGHVSLYWYRQALGQGPEFLTYFNYEAQQDKSGLPNDRFSAERPEGSISTLTIQRTEQRDSAMYRCASSTGGGAWNEQFFGPGTRLTVL.